This TCR beta chain was obtained from a study of cytomegalovirus exposure and HLA in healthy donors. Between the trimmed V and J ends, which lost 6 bases and 2 bases, there was a span of 7 bases. The length of the CDR3 is 12 residues. Germline CDR1 and CDR2: SNHLY and FYNNEI. The PCR was carried out with 60 Vbeta primers and 13 Jbeta primers. Some clones are missing from TCRdb's copy, which holds only in-frame ones; the method was immunoSEQ multiplex PCR. The sample contains under 150,000 clones, roughly 84% of which appear only once. The sample comprised PBMCs. This clonotype originated in a man aged 50 or older in good health and CMV-seronegative. The chain joins TRBV2 to TRBJ2-5; the D gene is possibly TRBD1 (6 bases). The CDR3 region is CASRDRQETQYF. In DNA form, the CDR3 reads TGTGCCAGCAGGGACAGACAAGAGACCCAGTACTTC.